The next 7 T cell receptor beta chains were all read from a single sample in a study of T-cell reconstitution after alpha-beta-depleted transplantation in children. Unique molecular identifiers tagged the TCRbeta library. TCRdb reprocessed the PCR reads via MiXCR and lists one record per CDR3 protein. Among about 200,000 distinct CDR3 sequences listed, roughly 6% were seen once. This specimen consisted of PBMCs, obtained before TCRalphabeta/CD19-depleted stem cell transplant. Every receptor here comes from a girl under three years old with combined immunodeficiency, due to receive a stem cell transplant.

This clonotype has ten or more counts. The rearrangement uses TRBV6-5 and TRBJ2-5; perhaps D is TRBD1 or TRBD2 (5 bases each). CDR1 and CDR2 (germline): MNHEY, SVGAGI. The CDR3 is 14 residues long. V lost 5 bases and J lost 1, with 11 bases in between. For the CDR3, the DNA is TGTGCCAGCAGTCCGAGGGGCACCCAAGAGACCCAGTACTTC. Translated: CASSPRGTQETQYF.

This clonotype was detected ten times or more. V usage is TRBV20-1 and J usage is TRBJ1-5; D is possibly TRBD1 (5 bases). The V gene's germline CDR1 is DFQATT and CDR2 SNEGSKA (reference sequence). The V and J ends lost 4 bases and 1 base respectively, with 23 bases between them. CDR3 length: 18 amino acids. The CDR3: CSANLAPQGFNSNQPQHF. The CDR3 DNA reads TGCAGTGCTAATTTGGCCCCCCAGGGTTTTAACAGCAATCAGCCCCAGCATTTT.

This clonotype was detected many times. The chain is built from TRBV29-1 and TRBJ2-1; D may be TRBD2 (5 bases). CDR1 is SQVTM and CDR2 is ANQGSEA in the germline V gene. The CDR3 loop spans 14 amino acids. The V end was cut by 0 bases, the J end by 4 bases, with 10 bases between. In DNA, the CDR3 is TGCAGCGTTGAAGATTCCAGGAGGTACAATGAGCAGTTCTTC. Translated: CSVEDSRRYNEQFF.

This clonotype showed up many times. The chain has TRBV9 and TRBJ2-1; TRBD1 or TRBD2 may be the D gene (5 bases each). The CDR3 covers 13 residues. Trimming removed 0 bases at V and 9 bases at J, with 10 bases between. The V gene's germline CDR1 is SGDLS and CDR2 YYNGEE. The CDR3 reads CASSVAGRGEQFF. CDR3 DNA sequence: TGTGCCAGCAGCGTAGCGGGAAGGGGTGAGCAGTTCTTC.

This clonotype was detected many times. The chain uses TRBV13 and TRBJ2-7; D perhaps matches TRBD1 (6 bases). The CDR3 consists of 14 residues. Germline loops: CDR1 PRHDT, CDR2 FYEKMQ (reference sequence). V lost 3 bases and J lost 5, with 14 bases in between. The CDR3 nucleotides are TGTGCCAGCAGCTTTCGACAGGTCATCCACGAGCAGTACTTC. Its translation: CASSFRQVIHEQYF.

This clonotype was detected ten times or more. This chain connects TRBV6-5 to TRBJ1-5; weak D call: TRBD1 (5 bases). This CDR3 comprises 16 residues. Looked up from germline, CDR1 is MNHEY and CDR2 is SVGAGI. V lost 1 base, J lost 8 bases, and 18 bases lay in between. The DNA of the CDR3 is TGTGCCAGCAGTTACTGGCGCCGGGGGATTGTGGAGCCCCAGCATTTT. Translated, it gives CASSYWRRGIVEPQHF.

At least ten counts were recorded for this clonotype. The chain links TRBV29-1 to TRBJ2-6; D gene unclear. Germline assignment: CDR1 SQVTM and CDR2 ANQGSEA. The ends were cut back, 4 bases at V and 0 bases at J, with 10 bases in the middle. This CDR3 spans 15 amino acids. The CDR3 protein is CSVVWPVSGANVLTF. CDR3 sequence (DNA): TGCAGCGTTGTGTGGCCGGTCTCTGGGGCCAACGTCCTGACTTTC.